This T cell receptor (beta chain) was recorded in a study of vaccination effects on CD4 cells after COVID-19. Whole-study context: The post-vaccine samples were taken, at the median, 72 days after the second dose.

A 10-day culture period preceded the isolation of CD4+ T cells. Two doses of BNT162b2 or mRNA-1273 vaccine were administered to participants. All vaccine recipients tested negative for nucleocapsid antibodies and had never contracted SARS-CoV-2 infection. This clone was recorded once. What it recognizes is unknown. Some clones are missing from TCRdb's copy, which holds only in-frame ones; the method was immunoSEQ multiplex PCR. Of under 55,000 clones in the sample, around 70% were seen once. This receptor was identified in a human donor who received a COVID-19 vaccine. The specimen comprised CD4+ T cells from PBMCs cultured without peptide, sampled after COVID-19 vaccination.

CDR3: CASSRLGGGINEQFF. In DNA, the CDR3 is TGTGCCAGCAGCCGACTTGGCGGGGGGATTAATGAGCAGTTCTTC. The chain links TRBV6-5 to TRBJ2-1; 8 bases map to TRBD2. V lost 6 bases, J lost 7 bases, and 11 bases stayed unmatched. Germline assignment: CDR1 MNHEY and CDR2 SVGAGI. The CDR3 totals 15 residues.